Each of the 2 T cell receptor beta chains below was sequenced from the same sample in a study of blood T cell repertoires in COVID-19 (dated by TCRdb to 2018 to 2021). Library construction relied on the immunoSEQ multiplex PCR assay. This is the immuneACCESS table as TCRdb keeps it, with only in-frame sequences that have V and J called. A part of the clones is gone; compared with another copy, unresolved V genes explain less than half, and the rest is unexplained. The sample table contains 100,000 to 150,000 clones; only one count was recorded for 79% of them. The ten largest account for 30% to 45% of the sample. The specimen sequenced was peripheral blood. These TCRs come from a man aged 40-55 years with active or convalescent COVID-19.

The V call is TRBV7-9, the J call TRBJ1-6; D gene unclear. The CDR3 has 15 amino acids. In germline, CDR1 is SEHNR, CDR2 FQNEAQ (reference sequence). Between the trimmed V and J ends, which lost 5 bases and 7 bases, there was a span of 15 bases. In nucleotides, the CDR3 is TGTGCCAGCAGCGCCACAAACGGGAACAATTCACCCCTCCACTTT. Protein sequence: CASSATNGNNSPLHF.

This CDR3 is CASSPLPGQSEKLFF. The DNA for the CDR3 is TGCGCCAGCAGCCCTCTGCCGGGACAGAGTGAAAAACTGTTTTTT. The chain uses TRBV4-1 and TRBJ1-4, with 7 nucleotides matching TRBD1. Germline V lookup: CDR1 MGHRA, CDR2 YSYEKL. J was trimmed by 7 bases and V by 4 bases; bases with no gene match: 9. The CDR3 has 15 residues.